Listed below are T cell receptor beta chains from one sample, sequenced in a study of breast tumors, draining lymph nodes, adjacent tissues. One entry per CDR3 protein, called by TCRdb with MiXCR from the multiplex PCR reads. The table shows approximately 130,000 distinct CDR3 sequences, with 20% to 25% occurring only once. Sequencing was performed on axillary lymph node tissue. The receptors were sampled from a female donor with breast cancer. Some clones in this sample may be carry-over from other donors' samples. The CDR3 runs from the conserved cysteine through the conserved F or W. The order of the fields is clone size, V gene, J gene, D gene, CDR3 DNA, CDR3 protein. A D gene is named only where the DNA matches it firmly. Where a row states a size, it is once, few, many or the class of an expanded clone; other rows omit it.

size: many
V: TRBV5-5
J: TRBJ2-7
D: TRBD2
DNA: TGTGCCAGCAGCTTGGTTTTAGCGGGAGCTCGAGAGCAGTACTTC
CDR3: CASSLVLAGAREQYF

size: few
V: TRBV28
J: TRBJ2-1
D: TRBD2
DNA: TGTGCCAGCAGTTTGCGGGGGACCAGCTACAATGAGCAGTTCTTC
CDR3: CASSLRGTSYNEQFF

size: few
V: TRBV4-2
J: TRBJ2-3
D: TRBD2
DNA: TGTGCCAGCAGCCAAGATAAAAACCTAGCGGGAGGGAGGGATACGCAGTATTTT
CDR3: CASSQDKNLAGGRDTQYF

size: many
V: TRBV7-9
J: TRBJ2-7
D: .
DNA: TGTGCCAGCAGCTTAGCGCTCACTCAGGGGAGCGAGCAGTACTTC
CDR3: CASSLALTQGSEQYF

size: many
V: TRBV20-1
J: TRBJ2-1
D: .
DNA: TGCAGTGCTAGGACGGGAGGGGGCAACTGGGGCAATGAGCAGTTCTTC
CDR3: CSARTGGGNWGNEQFF

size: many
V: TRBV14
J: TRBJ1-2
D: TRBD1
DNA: TGTGCCAGCAGCCCGATGCTGGGGACAGGTGGCTACACCTTC
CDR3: CASSPMLGTGGYTF

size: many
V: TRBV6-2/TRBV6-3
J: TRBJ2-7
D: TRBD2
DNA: TGTGCCAGCAGTTACATCTCGGGGGGATCCTCCTACGAGCAGTACTTC
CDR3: CASSYISGGSSYEQYF

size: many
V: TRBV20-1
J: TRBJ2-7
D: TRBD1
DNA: TGCAGTGCTAGAGATGGGGGACAGGGTCTCTACGAGCAGTACTTC
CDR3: CSARDGGQGLYEQYF

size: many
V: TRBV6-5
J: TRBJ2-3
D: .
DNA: TGTGCCAGCAGTGCCCCGGGCAGCGCTAGGTGGACAGATACGCAGTATTTT
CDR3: CASSAPGSARWTDTQYF

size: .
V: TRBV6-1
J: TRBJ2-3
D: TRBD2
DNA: TGTGCCAGCAGTCTTCGACTAGCGGGAGACACAGATACGCAGTATTTT
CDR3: CASSLRLAGDTDTQYF

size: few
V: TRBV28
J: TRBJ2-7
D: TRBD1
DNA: TGTGCCAGCAGTCCCAGACAGGGGACCTACGAGCAGTACTTC
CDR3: CASSPRQGTYEQYF

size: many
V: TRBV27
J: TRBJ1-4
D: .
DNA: TGTGCCAGCAAGGGGTCAAAAGGGGAAAAACTGTTTTTT
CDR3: CASKGSKGEKLFF

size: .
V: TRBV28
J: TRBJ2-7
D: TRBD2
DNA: TGTGCCAGCAGGTTTGGACTAGCGGTTGCCTACGAGCAGTACTTC
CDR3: CASRFGLAVAYEQYF

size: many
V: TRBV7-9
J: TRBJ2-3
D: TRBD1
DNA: TGTGCCAGCAGCGAAGGGACAGGAGCTAGCACAGATACGCAGTATTTT
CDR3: CASSEGTGASTDTQYF

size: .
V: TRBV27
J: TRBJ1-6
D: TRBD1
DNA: TGTGCCAGCAGTACACGGACAGGGGGCTCCTATAATTCACCCCTCCACTTT
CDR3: CASSTRTGGSYNSPLHF

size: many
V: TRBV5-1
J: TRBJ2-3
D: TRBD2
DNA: TGCGCCAGCAGCTTGGGGGCTAGCGGTAGCACAGATACGCAGTATTTT
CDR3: CASSLGASGSTDTQYF

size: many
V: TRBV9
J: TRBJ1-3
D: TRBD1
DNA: TGTGCCAGCGCCCCCGGCGACAGGGCTGGAAACACCATATATTTT
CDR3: CASAPGDRAGNTIYF

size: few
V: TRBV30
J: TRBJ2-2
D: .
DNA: TGTGCCTGGAGTCTCGGACAGCATCTTTACACCGGGGAGCTGTTTTTT
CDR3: CAWSLGQHLYTGELFF

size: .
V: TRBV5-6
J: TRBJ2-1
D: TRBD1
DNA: TGTGCCAGCAGCTTGTCTCAGGGGGCTTACAATGAGCAGTTCTTC
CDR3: CASSLSQGAYNEQFF

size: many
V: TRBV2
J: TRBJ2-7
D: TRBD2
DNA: TGTGCCAGCACGCGACTAGCGGGATCCTACGAGCAGTACTTC
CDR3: CASTRLAGSYEQYF

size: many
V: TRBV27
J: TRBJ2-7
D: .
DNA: TGTGCCAGCAGTTTAAGAGGGGAGAACGAGCAGTACTTC
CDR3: CASSLRGENEQYF

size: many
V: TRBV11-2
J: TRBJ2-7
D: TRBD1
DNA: TGTGCCAGCAGCCCATTCACGACAGGGGGCAACGAGCAGTACTTC
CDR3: CASSPFTTGGNEQYF

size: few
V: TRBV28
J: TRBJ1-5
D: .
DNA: TGTGCCAGCAGTTTAACAGGGTATAGCAATCAGCCCCAGCATTTT
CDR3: CASSLTGYSNQPQHF

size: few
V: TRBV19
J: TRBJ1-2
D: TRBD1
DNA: TGTGCCAGTAAGAACCGGGACAGGGAAGGTGGCTACACCTTC
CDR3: CASKNRDREGGYTF

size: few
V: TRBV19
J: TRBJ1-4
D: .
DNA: TGTGCCAGTAGTACGGAGGCGGGCGGTGAAAAACTGTTTTTT
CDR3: CASSTEAGGEKLFF

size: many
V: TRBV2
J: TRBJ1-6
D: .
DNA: TGTGCCAGCAGTCAGGTCTCCTATAATTCACCCCTCCACTTT
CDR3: CASSQVSYNSPLHF

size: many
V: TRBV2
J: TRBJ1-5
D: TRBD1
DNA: TGTGCCAGCAGGGGGACAGGGGGCAATATTCAGCCCCAGCATTTT
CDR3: CASRGTGGNIQPQHF

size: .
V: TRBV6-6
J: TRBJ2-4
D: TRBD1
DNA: TGTGCCAGCAGCCCGAAAGACAGGGCAGGAGCCAAAAACATTCAGTACTTC
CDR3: CASSPKDRAGAKNIQYF

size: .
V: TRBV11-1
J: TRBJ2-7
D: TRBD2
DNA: TGTGCCAGCGGCTCATCGGGACTAGCGGGACGGGAGCAGTACTTC
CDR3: CASGSSGLAGREQYF

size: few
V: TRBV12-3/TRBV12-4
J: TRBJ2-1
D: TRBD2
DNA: TGTGCCTCTTGGGTAGCGGGAATCAATGAGCAGTTCTTC
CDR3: CASWVAGINEQFF

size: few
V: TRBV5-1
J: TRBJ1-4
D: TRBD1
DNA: TGCGCCAGCAGCTTGGGACAGGGGAGAGAACTGTTTTTT
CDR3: CASSLGQGRELFF

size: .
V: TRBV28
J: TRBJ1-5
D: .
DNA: TGTGCCAGCATACAGGGAGGGGGCAATCAGCCCCAGCATTTT
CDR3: CASIQGGGNQPQHF

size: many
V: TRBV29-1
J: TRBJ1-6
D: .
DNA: TGCAGCGCCTCCGAGACAGCAAATTCACCCCTCCACTTT
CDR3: CSASETANSPLHF

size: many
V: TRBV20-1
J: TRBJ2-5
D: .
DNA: TGCAGTGCTAGAGTCCGGGTTAGGAAAGGGACCCAGTACTTC
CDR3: CSARVRVRKGTQYF

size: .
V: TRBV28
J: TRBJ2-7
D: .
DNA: TGTGCCAGCAGTTTATTCCCCTACGAGCAGTACTTC
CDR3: CASSLFPYEQYF

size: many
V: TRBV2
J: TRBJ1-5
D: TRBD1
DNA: TGTGCCAGCAGTATAGGGACAGCAAGCAATCAGCCCCAGCATTTT
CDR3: CASSIGTASNQPQHF

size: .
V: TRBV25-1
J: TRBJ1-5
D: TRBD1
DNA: TGTGCCAGCAGTACCCCCGACTCAAGACAGGGGGACGTTAAGAGCAATCAGCCCCAGCATTTT
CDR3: CASSTPDSRQGDVKSNQPQHF

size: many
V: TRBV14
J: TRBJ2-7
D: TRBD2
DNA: TGTGCCAGCAGCCGCGGCGGCGGGGGGTCCTACGAGCAGTACTTC
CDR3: CASSRGGGGSYEQYF

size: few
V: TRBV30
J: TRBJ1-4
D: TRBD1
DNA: TGTGCCTGGAGTGTACGAAGGACAGGGGGTGAAAAACTGTTTTTT
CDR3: CAWSVRRTGGEKLFF

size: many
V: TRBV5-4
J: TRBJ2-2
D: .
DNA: TGTGCCAGCAGCGCCACTCAAAACGTACGGGGCGGGGAGCTGTTTTTT
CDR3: CASSATQNVRGGELFF

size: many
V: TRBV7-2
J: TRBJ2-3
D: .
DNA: TGTGCCAGCAGCTTACGGCTCCGCACAGATACGCAGTATTTT
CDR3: CASSLRLRTDTQYF

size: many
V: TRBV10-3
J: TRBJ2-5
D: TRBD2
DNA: TGTGCCATCAGTGAGCGACGGGGACTAGCGGGAGTGGAGACCCAGTACTTC
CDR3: CAISERRGLAGVETQYF

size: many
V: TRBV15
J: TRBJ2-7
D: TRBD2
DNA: TGTGCCACCAAATCCGGGGGGGCTACCTACGAGCAGTACTTC
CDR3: CATKSGGATYEQYF

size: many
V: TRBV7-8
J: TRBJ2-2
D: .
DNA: TGTGCCAGCAGCTTAGGGCAGGGGGGCACCGGGGAGCTGTTTTTT
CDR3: CASSLGQGGTGELFF

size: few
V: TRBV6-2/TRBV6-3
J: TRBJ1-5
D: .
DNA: TGTGCCAGCAGGAGAGAAGGAGGCGGCAATCAGCCCCAGCATTTT
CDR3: CASRREGGGNQPQHF

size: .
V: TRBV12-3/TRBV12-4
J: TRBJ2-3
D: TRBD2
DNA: TGTGCCAGCAGTTCCTGGACTAGCGGGAGGGCCTGGGTGGATACGCAGTATTTT
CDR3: CASSSWTSGRAWVDTQYF

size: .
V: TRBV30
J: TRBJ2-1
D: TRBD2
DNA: TGTGCCTGGACCCGGGAGGGAGCTGAGCAGTTCTTC
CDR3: CAWTREGAEQFF

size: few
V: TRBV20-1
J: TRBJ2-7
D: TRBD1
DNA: TGCAGTGCTAGAGATCGAGGTGGGACAGGGGACCTCTACGAGCAGTACTTC
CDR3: CSARDRGGTGDLYEQYF